This TCR beta chain comes out of a study of glioma-infiltrating T cells after dendritic cell vaccination. Study-level findings and limits: Patients with more pretreatment TILs had longer time to progression and survival.

Input was 2 ug genomic DNA, or all available if less. Amplification used 60 V beta primers and 13 J beta primers. The data were produced by immunoSEQ multiplex PCR, yet TCRdb's version contains in-frame clones alone and is incomplete. The profile covers tens of thousands of clones, with 70% to 90% appearing a single time and approximately 2% taken by the ten largest. With respect to this clone: The target antigen is unknown.

The V end was cut by 4 bases, the J end by 4 bases, with 2 bases between. Germline CDR1 is SGHTS and CDR2 is YDEGEE. CDR3 length: 10 residues. Time point indicated: after dendritic cell vaccination, including at tumor progression/relapse. PBMC were collected before vaccination, two weeks after the third vaccination, and at progression. The TCR originated in a human donor with glioblastoma. This chain joins TRBV5-8 and TRBJ2-5; no firm D call. Specimen: blood, collected after dendritic cell vaccination. The DNA for the CDR3 is TGTGCCAGCAGCCGAGAGACCCAGTACTTC. The encoded protein is CASSRETQYF.